This TCR beta chain was found in a study of blood T cells in healthy people across ages. Study results and caveats: TCR beta diversity per million T cells fell roughly linearly with age. PBMCs left unsorted prevented a conclusive naive versus antigen-experienced comparison. Those diversity estimates obtained from one million T cells were thought to be underestimates. Relative to aged donors, long-lived donors carried more naive CD4+ cells and displayed higher diversity.

V lost 9 bases and J 6 bases, leaving 14 bases between the germline ends. This CDR3 spans 13 amino acids. Germline loops: CDR1 KGHDR, CDR2 SFDVKD. A J-beta primer mix and a sample-barcoded 5' primer were used in a second PCR of roughly 7 to 12 cycles. TCRdb re-called the 5' RACE reads through MiXCR, storing one row per CDR3 protein. The profile shows around 1,900,000 distinct CDR3 sequences, 35% to 50% of them singletons. As regards this clonotype: Its antigen is unidentified.

The V and J genes are TRBV24-1 and TRBJ2-1; tentatively, D is TRBD1 (5 bases). This TCR derives from a human donor in good health. Sequenced input: blood. CDR3 in amino acids: CATRSTDGNEQFF. The DNA of the CDR3 is TGTGCCACCCGATCGACAGACGGCAATGAGCAGTTCTTC.